The clone carrying this TCR beta chain appeared a few times. Its antigen remains unknown. This sample was taken from a study of cytomegalovirus exposure and HLA in healthy donors. General study results and limits: Most TCR sequences were seen very rarely across donors, but some public TCRs occurred in many. HLA allele associations emerged for roughly 16,000 TCR beta sequences in a later analysis, at 0.05 false discovery rate. With DRB1 most and HLA-C fewest, TCR association rates differed between HLA loci in a later analysis. In vitro data verified a few CMV-associated chains as specific for CMV antigens.

The PCR was carried out with 60 Vbeta primers and 13 Jbeta primers. Repertoires were generated with immunoSEQ multiplex PCR, while TCRdb's copy carries only in-frame clones and drops some. There are almost 200,000 clones in the sample; around 81% occur only once, and 1.5% to 2% lies in the top ten. Looked up from germline, CDR1 is SGHRS and CDR2 is YFSETQ. The ends were cut back, 0 bases at V and 7 bases at J, with 20 bases in the middle. This CDR3 comprises 17 residues. The material sequenced was PBMCs. The clonotype was recovered from a man aged 30 to 45 in good health and CMV-seronegative. The V call is TRBV5-1, the J call TRBJ2-1; D might be TRBD2 (6 bases). The CDR3 bases are TGCGCCAGCAGCTTGGCCGGGGGACTTCAGATATCTAATGAGCAGTTCTTC. It yields the protein CASSLAGGLQISNEQFF. Complete variable domain (other parts from reference TRBV5-1 and TRBJ2-1): KAGVTQTPRYLIKTRGQQVTLSCSPISGHRSVSWYQQTPGQGLQFLFEYFSETQRNKGNFPGRFSGRQFSNSRSEMNVSTLELGDSALYLCASSLAGGLQISNEQFFGPGTRLTVL.